These T cell receptor beta chains were read from a single sample in a study of blood T cell repertoires in COVID-19. Using immunoSEQ multiplex PCR, the repertoire was profiled, and TCRdb retains in-frame clones only, with some absent. The table has about 190,000 clones, less than 90% seen once. The sequencing sample was made of peripheral blood. These receptors all come from a human donor in a cohort sampled during active COVID-19. The conserved cysteine and the conserved F or W are not part of the CDR3 here. Clone size appears in some rows only: once, few, many, or a class for an expanded clone.

CDR3aa	v_gene	j_gene	abundance
ASSLQGGNTEAF	TRBV18	TRBJ1-1	.
ASRNRDRLTDTQY	TRBV2	TRBJ2-3	few
ASSWTGEEGGYT	TRBV2	TRBJ1-2	.
ASSFNLGEAF	TRBV12-3/TRBV12-4	TRBJ1-1	.
ASSFGLRGGNQPQH	TRBV28	TRBJ1-5	.
ASSEGGGDTQY	TRBV2	TRBJ2-3	.
ASSLLGQNTGELF	TRBV5-6	TRBJ2-2	.
ASSYIQVRNEQF	TRBV28	TRBJ2-1	.
ASTENEKLF	TRBV2	TRBJ1-4	.
SVDRGPNTEAF	TRBV29-1	TRBJ1-1	.
ASKETGRVTDTQY	TRBV19	TRBJ2-3	.
ASSSLLSVTNTEAF	TRBV5-1	TRBJ1-1	.
ASSQQPTSPHGTDTQY	TRBV4-2	TRBJ2-3	.
ASSIRGNQPQH	TRBV19	TRBJ1-5	.
ASSLLFGDTPVTEAF	TRBV27	TRBJ1-1	.
ASRNKNTIY	TRBV5-1	TRBJ1-3	.
AWSVQANYGYT	TRBV30	TRBJ1-2	few
AWRRLAASYEQY	TRBV30	TRBJ2-7	.
ASSLDSRDTDTQY	TRBV5-1	TRBJ2-3	.
ASSSLTEPRGPQH	TRBV6-5	TRBJ1-5	.
ASSFGTNQPQH	TRBV5-1	TRBJ1-5	.
ASSLWRGYSTDTQY	TRBV7-9	TRBJ2-3	.
ASSDQTERYTEAF	TRBV6-1	TRBJ1-1	.
AWSVLGVDQPQH	TRBV30	TRBJ1-5	.
SVERGQWGTDTQY	TRBV29-1	TRBJ2-3	.
ASSLSSVNEQF	TRBV5-5	TRBJ2-1	.
ASGRNMNTEAF	TRBV2	TRBJ1-1	.
ASSQDRAASSYEQY	TRBV4-2	TRBJ2-7	.
ASSVGRGDQPQH	TRBV2	TRBJ1-5	.
ASSPRQGLELEQY	TRBV27	TRBJ2-7	.
ASRDKVTNEKLF	TRBV19	TRBJ1-4	.
ASSPGSGRSYEQY	TRBV7-2	TRBJ2-7	once
ASSWAGATDTQY	TRBV19	TRBJ2-3	.
ASSEGGVNSPLH	TRBV6-5	TRBJ1-6	few
ASSPGTGSYGYT	TRBV7-2	TRBJ1-2	once
ASSRTSGSYNEQF	TRBV5-1	TRBJ2-1	.
ASSTPGQAYNEQF	TRBV19	TRBJ2-1	.
ASSIDITRTSTAKNIQY	TRBV19	TRBJ2-4	.
ASSLSAGQETQY	TRBV7-2	TRBJ2-5	.
SVERGADGYT	TRBV29-1	TRBJ1-2	.